The text below deals with one T cell receptor beta chain. By its share of the sample, this clone is medium-sized (0.01 to 0.1%). Its antigen target is currently unknown. Per-base qualities were not stored, and no clone one base away is much larger. This same CDR3 is encoded by further DNA sequences in the sample. The cohort was made up of about 610 healthy bone marrow donors. Cohort members were all nominally healthy when sampled, although unrecorded immune exposures were likely present. The donor was CMV seronegative and belonged to the group of around 350 seronegative cohort members. A peripheral blood sample was provided by each donor, and peripheral blood mononuclear cells were used for TCR beta sequencing. Genomic DNA extraction from the blood cell samples was performed with the Qiagen DNeasy Blood Extraction Kit. This entry belongs to a study of cytomegalovirus exposure and HLA in healthy donors (dated by TCRdb to about 2017). For the study in its entirety: In an earlier analysis of under 750 of the donors, 276 Gb of sequence data and roughly 100 million unique TCR beta sequences from about 179 million T cells were reported. An early release covering about 600 HLA-typed donors comprised 250 to 350 gigabases of sequencing data and about 90 million unique TCR sequences. Of the roughly 400 genotyped donors, about 84% fell in the genetic ancestry cluster associated with self-reported Caucasian donors. The study was designed to test whether signatures of past pathogen exposure could be identified by cataloging public T cell receptors. The T cell repertoires of roughly 660 subjects were profiled by immunosequencing and related to cytomegalovirus serostatus. In addition to the first cohort of around 670 subjects, a separate validation cohort of approximately 130 different subjects was used. To predict cytomegalovirus infection status, the study combined high-throughput TCR immunosequencing, statistical association of individual TCRs with disease status, and machine learning. To study patterns of TCR occurrence, a later analysis re-analyzed previously published TCR beta repertoires from around 670 donors and added high-resolution HLA genotyping. In the later analysis, no new phenotypic data were used to find candidate immune exposures; instead, reliance was placed on TCR beta sequences and their occurrence across donors. To decide whether each TCR beta V gene segment behaved as functional or pseudogenic, an earlier analysis of some 600 of the donors relied on high-throughput TCR beta sequencing. Donor age, sex, ethnicity and CMV serostatus were compiled alongside the repertoire data. A later genetic analysis used genome-wide SNP genotypes for about 60% of the 666 donors, treating that subset as a discovery cohort. Every repertoire in the discovery cohort had been generated on one and the same sequencing platform. HLA typing included class I and class II loci at four-digit resolution. Typing coverage varied by locus: roughly 620-640 donors for A, B, C, DRB1 and DQB1; roughly 560 for DQA1; about 590 for DPA1; 450 to 480 for DPB1. Five DR-DQ haplotypes were handled as single units for association and clustering, since linkage in the cohort was strong. On average, about 240,000 unique TCR beta nucleotide sequences were sequenced per donor among a few hundred genotyped donors of the cohort, with 15% to 20% of those sequences being non-productive.

To prepare the library, the immunoSEQ multiplex PCR assay was applied. The multiplex PCR relied on a mix of 60 forward primers for TCR Vbeta segments and 13 reverse primers for TCR Jbeta segments. The CDR3 region of rearranged TCR beta genes was amplified from genomic DNA with a multiplex PCR assay. On the Illumina HiSeq System, the amplified TCR beta libraries were sequenced as 87-base-pair reads. From the authors' description of their analysis: In a later analysis, tens of millions of unique TCR beta chains were counted across the 500 to 850 repertoires, and roughly 9.9 million of these chains were shared by at least two donors. To remove PCR and sequencing errors, raw reads were error-corrected and collapsed into unique sequences using a nearest-neighbor algorithm that merged closely related sequences. Alignment of CDR3 sequences to IMGT reference sequences was used to assign V, D and J gene segments. Each retained sequence needed at least a six-nucleotide match to both a V gene segment and a J gene segment. A rearrangement counted as productive if the CDR3 had no stop codons and remained in frame with V and J, and every other rearrangement counted as non-productive. Following IMGT convention, CDR3 was defined as the stretch from the second conserved V-encoded cysteine up to the conserved J-encoded phenylalanine. Sequences without an unambiguous match to a single V gene segment were excluded from the earlier analysis of 450 to 750 of the donors. An earlier analysis of several hundred of the donors called V segments functional above 56.7% productive rearrangements and segregating when the between-donor standard deviation exceeded 5%. To diagnose cytomegalovirus status from the catalog of TCR beta chain sequences, a statistical classification framework was built. V and J gene assignment, in a later analysis, came from comparing TCR nucleotide sequences with IMGT/GENE-DB human TR gene sequences. A later analysis assigned CDR3 sequences and most-parsimonious VDJ recombination scenarios with the TCRdist pipeline. In a later analysis, every TCR beta chain was defined by the combination of its CDR3 amino acid sequence and its V-gene family, and reads without a unique V-gene family were dropped. As a way to deal with suspected cross-contamination and a sequencing artifact, a later analysis dropped 500 to 700 nucleotide sequences that were highly shared and had low generation probability. For each public chain, a later analysis derived a clonal expansion index from normalized ranks of inferred template counts within each repertoire. In a later analysis, generation probabilities were computed with a VDJ recombination model fitted to out-of-frame rearrangements, and the resulting probabilities were checked against IGoR. A later analysis scored TCR-TCR, TCR-HLA and TCR-CMV co-occurrence with hypergeometric tests, applying a repertoire-size bias correction to TCR pairs. A later analysis estimated false discovery rates by permuting HLA or CMV assignments 20 times. A later analysis grouped co-occurring TCRs with DBSCAN, adding TCRdist sequence similarity when clustering within HLA-allele-positive subsets. For co-occurrence clustering, repertoires with fewer than 30,000 or more than 120,000 public chains were excluded, along with roughly 5 repertoires with anomalous nucleotide sharing. Here the immuneACCESS table is served through TCRdb, limited to in-frame sequences with V and J called. Missing clones are a known gap in these copies; in checked studies unresolved V genes cover under half, and the rest lacks a known reason. V, J and clone size reflect that table, while D and trimming were determined from the DNA. The sample table contains over 150,000 clones; only one count was recorded for roughly 80% of them. 13% of the sample goes to the ten largest clones.

Study-wide conclusions, independent of this receptor: A further reported finding was that TCR beta sequences accurately predicted the HLA-A and HLA-B alleles for most subjects in the first cohort. In a later analysis, HLA-associated TCR beta chains showed more clonal expansion and lower generation probabilities than non-associated chains that were equally common. In the study, some 160 TCR beta chains were listed as associated with cytomegalovirus. Specific HLA alleles were associated with over 15,000 TCR beta sequences at a false discovery rate of 0.05 in a later analysis. A cluster of highly shared sequence variants was judged likely to represent a technical artifact of the sequencing pipeline. Linkage disequilibrium might explain the correlated functional status among segregating V segments, but an unknown experimental factor could not be excluded. The cohort was sequenced for TCR beta chains only, and without alpha or paired-chain data the features that could be detected were limited. HLA typing was unavailable for some donors at each locus, so association tests used only the typed subset. In an earlier analysis of roughly 500 of the donors, most TCR beta V segments appeared in productive rearrangements about 87% or about 30% of the time, broadly matching IMGT annotations. V-gene and J-gene trimming of TCR beta chains was associated with a missense DCLRE1C variant in a later genetic analysis, and the association was replicated in an independent cohort. The presence/absence analyses assumed that sequencing depth was roughly uniform across donors, and that assumption may not be true. CMV serostatus was the only immune exposure information available for the cohort. The earlier analysis of almost 600 of the donors excluded 15 to 20 rarely observed V segments, including chromosome 9 orphons, because counts were too low. It was suggested by the authors that the approach could potentially be generalized to other disease states and immunological phenotypes. A later analysis found that TCR association rates varied across HLA loci, with DRB1 alleles showing the most associated TCRs and HLA-C alleles the fewest. Assigning TCR associations to individual alleles was difficult when HLA alleles, especially DR and DQ, strongly co-occurred. In a later analysis, most CMV-associated TCR beta chains were found to appear HLA-restricted, with HLA associations seemingly driven largely by CMV exposure. A later genetic analysis reported fewer N-insertions in productive TCRs among donors in an Asian-associated ancestry cluster than the 666-donor mean. Several of the top co-occurrence clusters appeared to be linked to parvovirus B19, influenza, CMV and Epstein-Barr virus, according to a later analysis. A few of the identified cytomegalovirus-associated TCR beta chains were confirmed in vitro to be specific for cytomegalovirus antigens. While some public TCRs were present in many individuals, most TCR sequences turned up only very rarely across donors. In both the original and validation cohorts, the classifier was reported to diagnose cytomegalovirus status with high specificity and sensitivity.

This TCR came from a woman aged 45-65 years in good health and CMV-seronegative. The specimen was PBMCs.

The DNA sequence follows: TGTGCCAGCAGTGACGGACAGGGGGCTGAGGGCTACACCTTC. This sequence encodes CASSDGQGAEGYTF. The V and J segments used are TRBV6-4 and TRBJ1-2; 11 central nucleotides agree with TRBD1. For this chain, trimming is 2 bases at the V end and 8 bases at the J end, and the number of junction bases without a gene match is 4. There are 14 amino acids in the CDR3, from cysteine to phenylalanine inclusive. Only CDR3 DNA remains: 42 bases, in frame from the first base. The germline V gene specifies MRHNA as CDR1 and SNTAGT as CDR2.